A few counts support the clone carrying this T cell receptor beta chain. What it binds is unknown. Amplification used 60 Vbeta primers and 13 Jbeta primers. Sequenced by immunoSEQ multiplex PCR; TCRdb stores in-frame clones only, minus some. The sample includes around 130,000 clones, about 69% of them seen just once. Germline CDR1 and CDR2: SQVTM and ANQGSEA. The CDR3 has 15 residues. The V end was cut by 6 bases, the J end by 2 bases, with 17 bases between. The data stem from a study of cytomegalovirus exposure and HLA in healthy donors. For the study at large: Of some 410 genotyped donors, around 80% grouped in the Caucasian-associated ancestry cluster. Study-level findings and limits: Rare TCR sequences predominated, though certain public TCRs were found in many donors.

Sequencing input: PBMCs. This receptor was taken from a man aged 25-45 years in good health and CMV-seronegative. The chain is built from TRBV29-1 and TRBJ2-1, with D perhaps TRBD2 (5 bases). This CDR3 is CSVVIIGRTYNEQFF. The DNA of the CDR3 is TGCAGCGTCGTTATTATTGGGAGAACCTACAATGAGCAGTTCTTC.